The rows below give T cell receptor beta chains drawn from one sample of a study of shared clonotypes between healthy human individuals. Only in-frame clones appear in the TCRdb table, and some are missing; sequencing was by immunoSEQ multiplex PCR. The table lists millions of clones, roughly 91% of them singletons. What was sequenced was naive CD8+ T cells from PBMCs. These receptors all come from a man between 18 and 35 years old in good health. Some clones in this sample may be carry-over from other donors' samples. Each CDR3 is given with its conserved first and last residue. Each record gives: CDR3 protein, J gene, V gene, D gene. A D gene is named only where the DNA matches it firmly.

CASSLGAGGLNEQYF | TRBJ2-7 | TRBV7-9 | TRBD1
CATSRGTSGFIYEQYF | TRBJ2-7 | TRBV15 | TRBD2
CASSGNNEQFF | TRBJ2-1 | TRBV5-4 | NA
CASSSFGGMNTGELFF | TRBJ2-2 | TRBV14 | NA
CATSRTSGDYNEQFF | TRBJ2-1 | TRBV15 | TRBD2
CASSYSDRGEQYF | TRBJ2-7 | TRBV7-9 | TRBD1
CASSENGVGWEEGTEAFF | TRBJ1-1 | TRBV6-1 | NA
CASTKGLGVAQPQHF | TRBJ1-5 | TRBV6-1 | NA
CASSQNPRGYQVDYEQYF | TRBJ2-7 | TRBV4-1 | NA
CASTPPGDTEAFF | TRBJ1-1 | TRBV5-4 | NA
CASSIMGQGGNQPQHF | TRBJ1-5 | TRBV19 | TRBD1
CASSLEFAGEAEQFF | TRBJ2-1 | TRBV7-6 | TRBD2
CASSLSLTGHQPQHF | TRBJ1-5 | TRBV27 | TRBD1
CASSGASGQYNEQFF | TRBJ2-1 | TRBV9 | TRBD2
CASSAGLAAIYEQYF | TRBJ2-7 | TRBV2 | NA
CAWGSRFSNQPQHF | TRBJ1-5 | TRBV30 | NA
CASSDRDRGFYEQYF | NA | TRBV7-9 | TRBD1
CASSYVPSSYEQYF | TRBJ2-7 | TRBV9 | NA
CAIRVGTEAFF | TRBJ1-1 | TRBV10-3 | NA
CVVGARWGSYNEQFF | TRBJ2-1 | TRBV19 | NA
CASSAYELAGTSGRVDTQYF | TRBJ2-3 | TRBV5-2 | NA
CASSYDGTYEQYF | TRBJ2-7 | TRBV6-5 | NA
CASSPNLWGLEFPYEQYF | TRBJ2-7 | TRBV27 | TRBD2
CASSLGRVASGKTYNEQFF | TRBJ2-1 | TRBV5-8 | TRBD2
CASSLIANTEAFF | TRBJ1-1 | TRBV28 | NA
CASSLTPSGTSTDTQYF | TRBJ2-3 | TRBV7-3 | TRBD2
CASSSNEQFF | TRBJ2-1 | TRBV7-9 | NA
CASSPSFGTGILDEQFF | TRBJ2-1 | TRBV27 | TRBD1
CASSLIVGTSGRDNEQFF | TRBJ2-1 | TRBV4-1 | TRBD2
CASSQVRPGNTEAFF | TRBJ1-1 | TRBV4-2 | NA
CAIRSDGTAGPYGYTF | TRBJ1-2 | TRBV10-3 | NA
CASSSFFVGQPQHF | TRBJ1-5 | TRBV7-2 | NA
CASSLTREGGYNEQFF | TRBJ2-1 | TRBV11-3 | TRBD2
CASSQEGVQGALSSYEQYF | TRBJ2-7 | TRBV4-3 | TRBD1
CASSFSSGQASYEQYF | TRBJ2-7 | TRBV27 | TRBD1